Following are 22 T cell receptor beta chains from one sample sequenced in a study of CD8 T cells in ankylosing spondylitis. TCRdb redid the calling of the 5' RACE reads with MiXCR, one entry per CDR3 protein. The data hold 310,000 or so distinct CDR3 sequences, with 15% to 20% observed a single time. Sequenced sample: blood, either unsorted or a sorted T cell fraction (not recorded which). The receptor set was obtained from a male donor with ankylosing spondylitis or in good health (not recorded which).

This clonotype was picked up many times. CDR3 in amino acids: CSVVTRTGSMNTEAFF. As DNA, the CDR3 is TGCAGCGTTGTCACCCGGACAGGGAGCATGAACACTGAAGCTTTCTTT. This sequence joins TRBV29-1 and TRBJ1-1; 8 positions match TRBD1. The CDR3 loop spans 16 amino acids. The V gene's germline CDR1 is SQVTM and CDR2 ANQGSEA. With 4 bases clipped from V and 0 bases from J, the junction kept 10 bases outside the gene matches.

The genes are TRBV20-1 and TRBJ2-1; TRBD2 is a possible D gene (5 bases). Deletions cut 3 bases from V and 6 bases from J, with 12 bases between. There are 13 residues in the CDR3. Germline values: CDR1 DFQATT, CDR2 SNEGSKA (reference sequence). The CDR3 nucleotides are TGCAGTGCTAGTGAGGGTCGGGTCAATGAGCAGTTCTTC. Residues: CSASEGRVNEQFF.

The chain uses TRBV9 and TRBJ2-5; 11 bases are a match to TRBD2. This CDR3 has 17 residues. Germline CDR1 reads SGDLS; CDR2 reads YYNGEE. Trimming at V came to 2 bases and at J to 2 bases, leaving 8 bases not matched to a gene. CDR3 sequence reads: CASSVGPTSGGQETQYF. In DNA, the CDR3 is TGTGCCAGCAGCGTGGGCCCCACTAGCGGGGGACAAGAGACCCAGTACTTC.

The rearrangement links TRBV28 to TRBJ1-5; a possible D gene is TRBD1 (5 bases). CDR3 length equals 16 residues. Germline-derived CDR1 and CDR2 are MDHEN and SYDVKM. The germline V and J ends were trimmed by 6 bases and 3 bases, with 18 bases remaining between them. This chain's CDR3 is CASRNPGTPFNQPQHF. CDR3 DNA: TGTGCCAGCAGAAATCCCGGGACTCCTTTCAATCAGCCCCAGCATTTT. The entire variable domain, with the rest obtained from reference TRBV28 and TRBJ1-5, is as follows: DVKVTQSSRYLVKRTGEKVFLECVQDMDHENMFWYRQDPGLGLRLIYFSYDVKMKEKGDIPEGYSVSREKKERFSLILESASTNQTSMYLCASRNPGTPFNQPQHFGDGTRLSIL.

This clonotype was detected a few times. The CDR3 sequence is CAIFSGNTGELFF. CDR3 bases: TGTGCCATCTTTAGCGGGAACACCGGGGAGCTGTTTTTT. The chain employs TRBV12-3 or TRBV12-4 and TRBJ2-2, with D tentatively TRBD2 (6 bases). V shed 10 bases and J shed 1 base, with 10 bases lying between them. The CDR3 contains 13 residues.

The rearrangement joins TRBV28 to TRBJ2-5; TRBD1 is a possible D gene (7 bases). Germline lookup yields CDR1 MDHEN and CDR2 SYDVKM. Trimming left V 6 bases short and J 4 bases short, with 18 bases between. The CDR3 has 15 residues. The CDR3 sequence is CASSAAQGGGETQYF. The CDR3 nucleotides read TGTGCCAGCAGCGCGGCCCAGGGGGGAGGAGAGACCCAGTACTTC.

Remarks on this clonotype: This may be a read error, as it is one base from a much larger clone. The CDR3 sequence is CAISPGQGPETDTKYF. The CDR3 DNA is TGTGCCATCAGTCCGGGACAGGGCCCGGAGACAGATACGAAGTATTTT. The chain combines TRBV10-3 with TRBJ2-3; 9 positions agree with TRBD1. Germline CDR1 reads ENHRY; CDR2 reads SYGVKD. The CDR3 is made up of 16 amino acids.

This clonotype showed up just a few times. J is TRBJ1-2 and V is TRBV28; TRBD1 matches at 7 bases. The V gene end was trimmed by 1 base and the J gene end by 2 bases; junction bases not matched to a gene: 7. CDR1 is MDHEN, CDR2 SYDVKM, per germline. This CDR3 region has 16 residues. The CDR3 protein is CASSLYVGTANYGYTF. The CDR3, as DNA: TGTGCCAGCAGTTTATATGTCGGGACAGCGAACTATGGCTACACCTTC.

The V call is TRBV18, the J call TRBJ1-4, with D unresolved. This CDR3 region has 13 residues. Germline values: CDR1 KGHSH, CDR2 LQKENI. V was cut by 0 bases and J by 4 bases, with 3 bases left in between. CDR3 protein: CASSPPNNEKLFF. The CDR3 DNA follows: TGTGCCAGCTCACCACCAAATAATGAAAAACTGTTTTTT.

The genes are TRBV6-9 and TRBJ2-7, with a possible D match to TRBD2 (6 bases). From germline, CDR1 is MNHGY and CDR2 SVAAGI. The V and J ends lost 6 bases and 7 bases respectively, with 16 bases between them. This CDR3 region has 13 residues. In DNA, the CDR3 is TGTGCCAGCAGCATCGGGCTAGCGTGGGAGCAGTACGTC. Encoded protein: CASSIGLAWEQYV.

J is TRBJ2-1 and V is TRBV12-3 or TRBV12-4; the match to TRBD2 covers 13 bases. V trimming: 5 bases; J trimming: 10 bases; junction bases outside the gene matches: 2. The CDR3 is 13 residues long. This CDR3 is CASSGLAGEEQFF. CDR3 nucleotide sequence: TGTGCCAGCAGTGGACTAGCGGGGGAAGAGCAGTTCTTC.

This clonotype showed up just once. A junction end diverges from the germline sequence, so it may reflect a read error. V is TRBV7-9 and J is TRBJ2-3; D remains unclear. CDR3 size: 14 residues. CDR1 is SEHNR, CDR2 FQNEAQ, per germline (reference sequence). Here the CDR3 DNA reads TGTGACAGCACGCCCTCCTCGGCCGAGGATACGCAGTATTTT. Residues: CDSTPSSAEDTQYF.

As concerns this clonotype: Mismatch with germline at one junction end may stem from a read error. The CDR3 here is CASRAGQGVNAF. For the CDR3, the DNA is TGTGCCAGCAGGGCGGGACAGGGGGTCAACGCCTTC. The chain combines TRBV12-3 or TRBV12-4 with TRBJ1-2, with 11 bases that match TRBD1. This CDR3 spans 12 amino acids.

The gene calls are TRBV12-3 or TRBV12-4 and TRBJ1-1; TRBD1 is a possible D gene (5 bases). This CDR3 contains 14 residues. V was trimmed by 2 bases and J by 6 bases, leaving 13 bases between them. As DNA, the CDR3 is TGTGCCAGCAGTTTATTGGGGGGGATTTCTGAAGCTTTCTTT. This codes for CASSLLGGISEAFF.

The chain has TRBV5-1 and TRBJ2-1; D gene unclear. Germline values: CDR1 SGHRS, CDR2 YFSETQ. There are 13 residues in the CDR3. V was clipped by 0 bases and J by 8 bases, with 9 bases between them. The CDR3 DNA sequence: TGCGCCAGCAGCTTGGCCCGTGAATATGAGCAGTTCTTC. It encodes CASSLAREYEQFF.

As to this clonotype: At one boundary the junction diverges from the germline segment, which might be a read error. This rearrangement joins TRBV7-7 to TRBJ2-1; no clear D. This CDR3 is built from 14 residues. CDR1 and CDR2 (germline): SSHAT, FNYEAQ (reference sequence). The CDR3 DNA reads TGTGCTAGCAGCTTAGGGCCGGCGAACAATGAGCAGTTCTTC. This sequence encodes CASSLGPANNEQFF.

This clonotype was detected ten times or more. CDR3 coding DNA: TGCAGCGTTGAGCGGCCGGGGGTGGAAGAGACCCAGTACTTC. Protein: CSVERPGVEETQYF. The V call is TRBV29-1, the J call TRBJ2-5; TRBD2 is a possible D gene (6 bases). Trimming took off 3 bases at V and 3 bases at J, with 14 bases between the two ends. The germline V gene has CDR1 SQVTM and CDR2 ANQGSEA. CDR3 length equals 14 residues. Full variable domain (remainder filled in from reference TRBV29-1 and TRBJ2-5): SAVISQKPSRDICQRGTSLTIQCQVDSQVTMMFWYRQQPGQSLTLIATANQGSEATYESGFVIDKFPISRPNLTFSTLTVSNMSPEDSSIYLCSVERPGVEETQYFGPGTRLLVL.

The J gene is TRBJ2-5, the V gene TRBV18; D gene unclear. Trimming took off 0 bases at V and 2 bases at J, with 10 bases between the two ends. Germline values: CDR1 KGHSH, CDR2 LQKENI. CDR3 length: 15 amino acids. In DNA form, the CDR3 reads TGTGCCAGCTCACCACCAGGGCAGGCTCAAGAGACCCAGTACTTC. Encoded protein: CASSPPGQAQETQYF.

This clonotype occurred a few times. The chain is built from TRBV5-1 and TRBJ1-1, with D perhaps matching TRBD1 (5 bases). Germline CDR1 is SGHRS and CDR2 is YFSETQ. This CDR3 contains 14 residues. V lost 2 bases, J lost 4 bases, and 12 bases lay in between. CDR3 nucleotides: TGCGCCAGCAGCTTAGGGGCCTATGGCACTGAAGCTTTCTTT. Translating gives CASSLGAYGTEAFF.

This clonotype was seen only a few times. V gene TRBV12-3 or TRBV12-4 combines with J gene TRBJ2-3, with TRBD2 as a possible D gene (5 bases). V was cut by 4 bases and J by 6 bases, with 23 bases left in between. The CDR3 covers 17 residues. CDR3 nucleotide sequence: TGTGCCAGCAGTTCACAGACAATAAGGACTGGATGGGATACGCAGTATTTT. Its protein is CASSSQTIRTGWDTQYF.

The chain is built from TRBV20-1 and TRBJ2-3; 7 bases agree with TRBD2. V lost 3 bases and J lost 4; bases outside the gene matches: 7. CDR1 is DFQATT, CDR2 SNEGSKA, per germline (reference sequence). This CDR3 is built from 14 residues. Written as DNA, the CDR3 is TGCAGTGCTAGGGGGTTTGGGGGGGCAGATACGCAGTATTTT. Encoded protein: CSARGFGGADTQYF.

V and J are TRBV5-1 and TRBJ1-6; TRBD1 is a possible D gene (6 bases). This CDR3 spans 15 amino acids. Looked up from germline, CDR1 is SGHRS and CDR2 is YFSETQ. Trimming left V 0 bases short and J 3 bases short, with 7 bases between. The CDR3 coding sequence is TGCGCCAGCAGCTTGGGACAGGACTATAATTCACCCCTCCACTTT. Amino acid sequence: CASSLGQDYNSPLHF.